These 20 T cell receptor beta chains were sequenced from one sample in a study of shared clonotypes between healthy human individuals. The protocol was immunoSEQ multiplex PCR, while the TCRdb copy is restricted to in-frame clones and leaves out a portion. The sample lists 1 million to 1.2 million clones; 70% to 85% were seen once. Sequencing input: memory CD4+ T cells from PBMCs. Stated subset: CD45RA-negative fraction. The receptors were sampled from a young man in good health. Some clones in this sample may be carry-over from other donors' samples.

The chain links TRBV2 to TRBJ2-1, with TRBD1 identical over 8 bases. The CDR3 loop spans 14 amino acids. V lost 6 bases, J lost 4 bases, and 5 bases stayed unmatched. CDR1 SNHLY and CDR2 FYNNEI come from the germline V gene. The CDR3 spells CASSRQGIYNEQFF. CDR3 in DNA: TGTGCCAGCAGCCGACAGGGGATTTACAATGAGCAGTTCTTC.

This clone has at least ten counts. The DNA of the CDR3 is TGTGCCAGCAGTTTAAGGACCGACAGGGGGCTGTCGGATACGCAGTATTTT. It yields the protein CASSLRTDRGLSDTQYF. This rearrangement joins TRBV27 to TRBJ2-3, with 10 bases matching TRBD1. The ends lost 2 bases at V and 6 bases at J; junction bases unmatched: 11. Germline CDR1 and CDR2: MNHEY and SMNVEV (reference sequence). The CDR3 spans 17 residues.

The gene calls are TRBV7-6 and TRBJ2-2; D is undetermined. The CDR3 is 16 amino acids. V lost 1 base to trimming and J lost 6 bases, with 15 bases between them. The germline gives CDR1 SGHVS, CDR2 FNYEAQ. The CDR3 DNA follows: TGTGCCAGCAGCTTAGATCGTGGCGAGGTACCCGGGGAGCTGTTTTTT. This codes for CASSLDRGEVPGELFF.

The chain links TRBV6-1 to TRBJ1-3; D call uncertain. V was pared by 4 bases and J by 0 bases, with 7 bases between. CDR3 size: 14 residues. Germline CDR1 reads MNHNS; CDR2 reads SASEGT. The CDR3 nucleotides are TGTGCCAGCAGTGCGGCCCACTCTGGAAACACCATATATTTT. This encodes CASSAAHSGNTIYF.

The chain links TRBV7-2 to TRBJ2-3; a weak D match, TRBD1 (5 bases). CDR1 and CDR2 (germline): SGHTA, FQGNSA. V shed 7 bases and J shed 0 bases, with 11 bases lying between them. This CDR3 is 14 amino acids long. The CDR3: CASKGHTSTDTQYF. Here the CDR3 DNA reads TGTGCCAGCAAGGGGCATACTAGCACAGATACGCAGTATTTT.

Turning to this clone: Possible read error: a much larger clone is one base away. The V and J genes are TRBV30 and TRBJ2-6, with D perhaps TRBD1 (5 bases). The length of the CDR3 is 18 residues. Germline V gene lookup returns CDR1 GTSNPN and CDR2 SVGIG (reference sequence). In DNA form, the CDR3 reads TGTTCCTGGAGTGTAGACCAGGGTTCATACTCTGGGGCCAACGTCCTGACTTTC. It encodes CSWSVDQGSYSGANVLTF. The variable domain in full, with the rest retrieved from reference TRBV30 and TRBJ2-6, is SQTIHQWPATLVQPVGSPLSLECTVEGTSNPNLYWYRQAAGRGLQLLFYSVGIGQISSEVPQNLSASRPQDRQFILSSKKLLLSDSGFYLCSWSVDQGSYSGANVLTFGAGSRLTVL.

CDR3 sequence: CASSLRVLSEQYF. In nucleotides, the CDR3 is TGCGCCAGCAGCTTGAGGGTTCTGAGCGAGCAGTACTTC. The chain has TRBV5-1 and TRBJ2-7; no firm D call. V was cut by 1 base and J by 6 bases, with 11 bases left in between. The CDR3 spans 13 residues. Germline CDR1 SGHRS, CDR2 YFSETQ. The full variable domain, in which reference TRBV5-1 and TRBJ2-7 provide the parts outside the CDR3, is KAGVTQTPRYLIKTRGQQVTLSCSPISGHRSVSWYQQTPGQGLQFLFEYFSETQRNKGNFPGRFSGRQFSNSRSEMNVSTLELGDSALYLCASSLRVLSEQYFGPGTRLTVT.

This chain uses TRBV5-1 with TRBJ1-4; 7 nucleotides line up with TRBD1. CDR1 and CDR2 (germline): SGHRS, YFSETQ. The CDR3 length is 14 residues. With 4 bases clipped from V and 5 bases from J, the junction kept 5 bases outside the gene matches. The CDR3 region has the DNA TGCGCCAGCAGCGATCCGGGACAGAATGAAAAACTGTTTTTT. Amino acids: CASSDPGQNEKLFF.

This rearrangement joins TRBV6-1 to TRBJ2-3, with D tentatively TRBD2 (6 bases). Trimming removed 6 bases at V and 2 bases at J, with 15 bases between. CDR3 length: 15 residues. Germline V gene sequence: CDR1 MNHNS, CDR2 SASEGT. Written as DNA, the CDR3 is TGTGCCAGCAGACCGGGGAGGAGCACCACAGATACGCAGTATTTT. This sequence encodes CASRPGRSTTDTQYF.

The chain links TRBV7-2 to TRBJ2-1, with D unresolved. The germline V and J ends were trimmed by 4 bases and 4 bases, with 8 bases remaining between them. The CDR3 spans 13 residues. Germline V gene sequence: CDR1 SGHTA, CDR2 FQGNSA. The CDR3 DNA follows: TGTGCCAGCAGCTCCAGTTATTACAATGAGCAGTTCTTC. It encodes CASSSSYYNEQFF.

This clone was observed a handful of times. The V and J genes are TRBV7-9 and TRBJ2-1, with no clear D. This CDR3 region has 16 residues. CDR1 and CDR2 (germline): SEHNR, FQNEAQ (reference sequence). V dropped 1 base and J dropped 0 bases, with 10 bases sitting between them. The CDR3 region has the DNA TGTGCCAGCAGCTTAGAGACGGTTCGCTCCTACAATGAGCAGTTCTTC. It encodes CASSLETVRSYNEQFF.

The chain links TRBV9 to TRBJ2-3; D remains unclear. Germline CDR1 and CDR2: SGDLS and YYNGEE. Trimming stripped 0 bases from V and 1 base from J, with 6 bases between. The CDR3 consists of 14 residues. The CDR3 DNA follows: TGTGCCAGCAGCGTAGGGGCACGCACAGATACGCAGTATTTT. This sequence encodes CASSVGARTDTQYF.

As concerns this clone: This CDR3 is also generated by other DNA sequences in the sample. The genes are TRBV7-9 and TRBJ1-3; TRBD1 matches at 8 bases. This CDR3 is built from 16 residues. V shed 5 bases and J 0 bases; nucleotides not matched to a gene: 6. The V gene's germline CDR1 is SEHNR and CDR2 FQNEAQ (reference sequence). CDR3 bases: TGTGCCAGCAGCCCAAGACAGGGGAGCTCTGGAAACACCATATATTTT. It encodes CASSPRQGSSGNTIYF.

This rearrangement joins TRBV27 to TRBJ2-7, with 9 bases that match TRBD1. This CDR3 has 13 residues. The V gene's germline CDR1 is MNHEY and CDR2 SMNVEV (reference sequence). The V and J ends lost 6 bases and 5 bases, in that order; junction bases with no gene match: 5. As DNA, the CDR3 is TGTGCCAGCAGCCGGGACAGGGACCACGAGCAGTACTTC. It yields the protein CASSRDRDHEQYF.

The V call is TRBV25-1, the J call TRBJ2-3; 8 bases fit TRBD2. The CDR3 is 13 amino acids. V lost 4 bases and J lost 10; bases outside the gene matches: 7. Germline CDR1 is MGHDK and CDR2 is SYGVNS. The CDR3 reads CASSVSGGPSQYF. The CDR3, as DNA: TGTGCCAGCAGTGTATCGGGAGGGCCCTCGCAGTATTTT.

The chain is built from TRBV5-6 and TRBJ2-2; D is unresolved. Germline V gene lookup returns CDR1 SGHDT and CDR2 YYEEEE. This CDR3 region has 16 residues. Between the trimmed V and J ends, which lost 0 bases and 0 bases, there was a span of 9 bases. The CDR3 nucleotides read TGTGCCAGCAGCTTGGGGGGTCCCTCGAACACCGGGGAGCTGTTTTTT. Residues: CASSLGGPSNTGELFF.

The chain combines TRBV5-1 with TRBJ2-6; TRBD1 aligns across 9 bases. Trimming at V came to 0 bases and at J to 3 bases, leaving 4 bases not matched to a gene. The CDR3 has 17 residues. Germline CDR1 and CDR2: SGHRS and YFSETQ. The CDR3 nucleotides are TGCGCCAGCAGCTTGGGACAGGGGGACTATGGGGCCAACGTCCTGACTTTC. This translates into CASSLGQGDYGANVLTF.

Worth noting for this clone: A read error may explain this, as a much larger clone is one base away. This specimen includes other DNA sequences encoding the same CDR3. The rearrangement uses TRBV5-6 and TRBJ1-2, with a weak D call TRBD1 (5 bases). In germline, CDR1 is SGHDT, CDR2 YYEEEE. This CDR3 is 13 amino acids long. V dropped 4 bases and J dropped 4 bases, with 11 bases sitting between them. CDR3 DNA: TGTGCCAGCAGCCCTCGACAGATCTATGGCTACACCTTC. Protein: CASSPRQIYGYTF.

Points on this clone: The same CDR3 arises from other DNA sequences in this sample as well. V and J are TRBV28 and TRBJ1-2; 8 positions match TRBD1. V gave up 5 bases and J gave up 5 bases; unmatched junction bases: 7. Germline V gives CDR1 MDHEN, CDR2 SYDVKM. The CDR3 loop spans 14 amino acids. The CDR3 here is CASSLRTGHYGYTF. As DNA, the CDR3 is TGTGCCAGCAGTCTCAGGACAGGGCATTATGGCTACACCTTC.

This chain links TRBV10-1 with TRBJ1-1; D gene unclear. CDR1 and CDR2 (germline): WNHNN, SYGVQD (reference sequence). V was cut by 3 bases and J by 4 bases, with 12 bases left in between. This CDR3 contains 14 residues. The CDR3 spells CASSDTGSITEAFF. The CDR3 nucleotides read TGCGCCAGCAGTGATACGGGGAGCATCACTGAAGCTTTCTTT.